A selection of T cell receptor beta chains follows, all from one sample in a study of cytomegalovirus exposure and HLA in healthy donors. The data were produced by immunoSEQ multiplex PCR, yet TCRdb's version contains in-frame clones alone and is incomplete. The repertoire holds more than 150,000 clones, around 78% seen once, with under 9% in the top ten. The source material was PBMCs. All receptors come from a woman aged 40 to 55 in good health and CMV-seropositive. The CDR3 runs from the conserved cysteine through the conserved F or W. A D gene is named only where the DNA matches it firmly. Clone size, where shown, is once, few, many, or a class for clones that have expanded.

TRBJ2-1 | NA | few | TRBV9 | CASSVATRSNEQFF | TGTGCCAGCAGCGTAGCGACTAGATCGAATGAGCAGTTCTTC
TRBJ1-1 | NA | few | TRBV18 | CASSVRQGDEAFF | TGTGCCAGCTCAGTTCGCCAAGGGGATGAAGCTTTCTTT
TRBJ1-4 | NA | NA | TRBV4-1 | CASSQVFPVFEKLFF | TGCGCCAGCAGCCAAGTTTTTCCGGTCTTCGAAAAACTGTTTTTT
TRBJ2-3 | TRBD2 | NA | TRBV7-3 | CASSFRRTSGGPFGDTQYF | TGTGCCAGCAGCTTCCGCCGTACTAGCGGGGGGCCCTTTGGAGATACGCAGTATTTT
TRBJ1-6 | NA | few | TRBV9 | CASSVEQYNSPLHF | TGTGCCAGCAGCGTAGAACAGTATAATTCACCCCTCCACTTT
TRBJ2-3 | TRBD2 | NA | TRBV5-4 | CASSIGLAGSDTQYF | TGTGCCAGCAGCATCGGACTAGCGGGGTCAGATACGCAGTATTTT
TRBJ2-5 | TRBD2 | NA | TRBV11-2 | CASSRNSGGPGETQYF | TGTGCCAGCAGCCGAAATAGCGGGGGGCCCGGAGAGACCCAGTACTTC
TRBJ1-3 | TRBD1 | NA | TRBV19 | CASRDREAGNTIYF | TGTGCCAGTAGAGACAGGGAGGCGGGAAACACCATATATTTT
TRBJ2-1 | NA | once | TRBV11-1 | CASRGSGWYNEQFF | TGTGCCAGCAGGGGCTCTGGGTGGTACAATGAGCAGTTCTTC
TRBJ1-1 | TRBD1 | NA | TRBV5-4 | CASSLETGDTEAFF | TGTGCCAGCAGCTTGGAGACAGGGGACACTGAAGCTTTCTTT
TRBJ1-2 | NA | NA | TRBV7-2 | CASSLPENYGYTF | TGTGCCAGCAGCTTACCGGAGAACTATGGCTACACCTTC
TRBJ1-1 | TRBD1 | NA | TRBV27 | CASRPTGVVTEAFF | TGTGCCAGCAGACCGACAGGGGTGGTCACTGAAGCTTTCTTT
TRBJ1-5 | TRBD1 | NA | TRBV2 | CASSGGPGTGKGEPQHF | TGTGCCAGCAGTGGGGGTCCCGGGACAGGGAAAGGAGAGCCCCAGCATTTT
TRBJ2-1 | TRBD2 | NA | TRBV7-3 | CASSFVGSGAEQFF | TGTGCCAGCAGCTTTGTGGGTAGCGGGGCGGAGCAGTTCTTC
TRBJ1-4 | NA | NA | TRBV19 | CASSVLGGTNEKLFF | TGTGCCAGTAGTGTTCTCGGGGGGACTAATGAAAAACTGTTTTTT
TRBJ2-7 | TRBD2 | NA | TRBV6-1 | CASSEAGRGVRDEQYF | TGTGCCAGCAGTGAAGCGGGGCGGGGGGTCCGGGACGAGCAGTACTTC
TRBJ2-1 | TRBD2 | NA | TRBV6-1 | CASRSRDYRNEQFF | TGTGCCAGCAGAAGCAGGGACTACCGAAATGAGCAGTTCTTC
TRBJ2-5 | NA | NA | TRBV7-9 | CASSPRGYQETQYF | TGTGCCAGCAGCCCCCGGGGTTATCAAGAGACCCAGTACTTC
TRBJ2-4 | TRBD2 | few | TRBV5-1 | CASRGLAGGPPDKNIQYF | TGCGCCAGCAGGGGACTAGCGGGGGGACCCCCTGACAAAAACATTCAGTACTTC
TRBJ1-1 | NA | many | TRBV5-6 | CASSLFLAVLNTEAFF | TGTGCCAGCAGCTTGTTTTTGGCGGTCTTGAACACTGAAGCTTTCTTT
TRBJ2-7 | NA | few | TRBV5-1 | CASSLSQGGYEQYF | TGCGCCAGCAGCTTATCGCAGGGGGGCTACGAGCAGTACTTC
TRBJ1-2 | TRBD1 | NA | TRBV5-1 | CASSAWAGQGRYGYTF | TGCGCCAGCAGCGCCTGGGCGGGACAGGGAAGGTATGGCTACACCTTC
TRBJ2-7 | TRBD1 | NA | TRBV7-2 | CASSLETGTYEQYF | TGTGCCAGCAGCCTCGAGACAGGGACCTACGAGCAGTACTTC
TRBJ2-7 | TRBD1 | NA | TRBV7-9 | CASSITGTGVEQYF | TGTGCCAGCTCAATTACCGGGACAGGGGTCGAGCAGTACTTC
TRBJ2-5 | NA | few | TRBV13 | CATKDKYQETQYF | TGTGCCACCAAGGACAAGTACCAAGAGACCCAGTACTTC
TRBJ2-1 | NA | NA | TRBV6-1 | CASSELPGLSGNEQFF | TGTGCCAGCAGTGAACTACCAGGCTTAAGCGGGAATGAGCAGTTCTTC
TRBJ2-1 | NA | NA | TRBV28 | CASSLLYNEQFF | TGTGCCAGCAGTTTACTTTACAATGAGCAGTTCTTC
TRBJ2-1 | NA | NA | TRBV11-2 | CASSLEGGAAYEQFF | TGTGCCAGCAGCTTAGAAGGGGGGGCCGCGTATGAGCAGTTCTTC
TRBJ1-5 | NA | few | TRBV7-6 | CASSLRGGTSNQPQHF | TGTGCCAGCAGCCTTAGAGGTGGGACAAGCAATCAGCCCCAGCATTTT
TRBJ1-1 | NA | NA | TRBV5-5 | CASSLQTGRTEAFF | TGTGCCAGCAGCTTGCAAACAGGGCGCACTGAAGCTTTCTTT
TRBJ1-6 | NA | NA | TRBV27 | CASSTQYSPLHF | TGTGCCAGCAGTACACAATATTCACCCCTCCACTTT
TRBJ2-3 | NA | NA | TRBV6-6 | CASWFGSTDTQYF | TGTGCCAGCTGGTTCGGTAGCACAGATACGCAGTATTTT
TRBJ2-5 | NA | NA | TRBV11-1 | CASSFSRGGETQYF | TGTGCCAGCAGCTTCTCCAGGGGTGGAGAGACCCAGTACTTC
TRBJ2-6 | NA | NA | TRBV7-3 | CASSAQTGSGANVLTF | TGTGCCAGCAGCGCCCAAACAGGGTCTGGGGCCAACGTCCTGACTTTC
TRBJ2-5 | NA | once | TRBV5-1 | CASSPGDRETQYF | TGCGCCAGCAGCCCGGGGGACCGAGAGACCCAGTACTTC
TRBJ1-4 | TRBD1 | NA | TRBV4-3 | CASSQDREKLFF | TGCGCCAGCAGCCAGGACAGGGAAAAACTGTTTTTT
TRBJ1-4 | NA | NA | TRBV27 | CASSLSGGRDEKLFF | TGTGCCAGCAGTTTATCGGGGGGAAGGGACGAAAAACTGTTTTTT
TRBJ1-5 | NA | few | TRBV19 | CASTDIQGDQPQHF | TGTGCCAGTACCGACATACAGGGAGATCAGCCCCAGCATTTT
TRBJ2-7 | NA | NA | TRBV19 | CASRQDYEQYF | TGTGCCAGTAGACAGGACTACGAGCAGTACTTC
TRBJ2-5 | TRBD2 | NA | TRBV7-2 | CASSLQSGGARETQYF | TGTGCCAGCAGCTTACAGAGCGGGGGGGCTCGGGAGACCCAGTACTTC
TRBJ2-7 | TRBD2 | many | TRBV5-1 | CASSELAGGNSYEQYF | TGCGCCAGCAGCGAACTAGCGGGAGGAAACTCCTACGAGCAGTACTTC
TRBJ1-1 | NA | NA | TRBV6-6 | CASSGGGWAFF | TGTGCCAGCTCCGGGGGAGGTTGGGCTTTCTTT
TRBJ2-3 | NA | few | TRBV6-5 | CASTSPKDTQYF | TGTGCCAGCACTAGCCCCAAAGATACGCAGTATTTT
TRBJ2-1 | TRBD1 | NA | TRBV5-6 | CASSLRDSHNEQFF | TGTGCCAGCAGCTTGCGGGACAGCCACAATGAGCAGTTCTTC
TRBJ2-2 | TRBD1 | NA | TRBV7-3 | CASSLTGAYTGELFF | TGTGCCAGCAGCCTGACAGGGGCGTACACCGGGGAGCTGTTTTTT
TRBJ1-1 | NA | NA | TRBV15 | CATRENREEGVWRAFF | TGTGCCACCAGGGAAAACCGGGAAGAGGGGGTTTGGAGAGCTTTCTTT
TRBJ2-1 | TRBD2 | NA | TRBV7-9 | CASSPLAGGPDEQFF | TGTGCCAGCAGCCCTTTGGCGGGGGGGCCCGACGAGCAGTTCTTC
TRBJ1-2 | NA | NA | TRBV7-2 | CASSLARQGTLGYTF | TGTGCCAGCAGCTTAGCCCGCCAGGGTACCTTGGGCTACACCTTC
TRBJ2-5 | NA | NA | TRBV5-4 | CASSLASGAQETQYF | TGTGCCAGCAGCTTGGCCTCGGGAGCCCAAGAGACCCAGTACTTC
TRBJ2-7 | NA | NA | TRBV18 | CASSPGLSYEQYF | TGTGCCAGCTCACCGGGACTCAGCTACGAGCAGTACTTC
TRBJ1-5 | NA | NA | TRBV30 | CAWSSGESQPQHF | TGTGCCTGGAGTTCCGGGGAGAGTCAGCCCCAGCATTTT
TRBJ1-2 | TRBD1 | once | TRBV4-3 | CASSRGLVGTGGAGSYGYTF | TGCGCCAGCAGCCGGGGACTGGTGGGGACAGGGGGCGCCGGGTCCTATGGCTACACCTTC
TRBJ1-2 | NA | NA | TRBV6-5 | CASSLGQPTNYGYTF | TGTGCCAGCAGCCTCGGACAGCCTACTAACTATGGCTACACCTTC
TRBJ2-2 | TRBD2 | NA | TRBV7-6 | CASRRDYSTTGELFF | TGTGCCAGCAGACGGGACTACTCAACCACCGGGGAGCTGTTTTTT
TRBJ2-5 | NA | NA | TRBV7-2 | CASSHPRAGAYQETQYF | TGTGCCAGCAGCCACCCGCGGGCGGGGGCCTACCAAGAGACCCAGTACTTC
TRBJ2-7 | TRBD2 | NA | TRBV5-6 | CASKGSGAYEQYF | TGTGCCAGCAAGGGGAGCGGGGCTTACGAGCAGTACTTC
TRBJ2-1 | NA | NA | TRBV11-1 | CASSSSALKENEQFF | TGTGCCAGCAGCAGTAGCGCGCTGAAAGAAAATGAGCAGTTCTTC
TRBJ2-7 | NA | NA | TRBV7-9 | CSSSDHRTQRQYF | TGTTCCAGCAGCGACCACCGGACTCAGCGGCAGTACTTC
TRBJ2-7 | TRBD2 | few | TRBV4-2 | CASSQDSIGSGDQFYEQYF | TGTGCCAGCAGCCAAGATTCGATTGGGAGCGGGGACCAATTCTACGAGCAGTACTTC